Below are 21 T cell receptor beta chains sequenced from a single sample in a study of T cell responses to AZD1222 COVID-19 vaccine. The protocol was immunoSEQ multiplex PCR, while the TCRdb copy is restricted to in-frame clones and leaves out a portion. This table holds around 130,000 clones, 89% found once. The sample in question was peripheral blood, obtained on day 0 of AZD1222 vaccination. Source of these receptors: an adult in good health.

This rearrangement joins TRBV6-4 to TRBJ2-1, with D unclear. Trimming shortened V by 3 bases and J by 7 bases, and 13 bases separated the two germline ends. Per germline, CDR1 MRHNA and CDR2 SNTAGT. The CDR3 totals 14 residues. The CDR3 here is CASSEGRSPNEQFF. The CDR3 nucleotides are TGTGCCAGCAGTGAAGGACGTAGCCCTAATGAGCAGTTCTTC.

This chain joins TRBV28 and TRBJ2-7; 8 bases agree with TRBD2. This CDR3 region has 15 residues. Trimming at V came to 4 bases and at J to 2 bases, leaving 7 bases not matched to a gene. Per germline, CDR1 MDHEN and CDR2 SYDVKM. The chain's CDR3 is CASSSATSGTYEQYF. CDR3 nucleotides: TGTGCCAGCAGTTCCGCAACTAGCGGAACCTACGAGCAGTACTTC. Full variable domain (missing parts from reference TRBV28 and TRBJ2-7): DVKVTQSSRYLVKRTGEKVFLECVQDMDHENMFWYRQDPGLGLRLIYFSYDVKMKEKGDIPEGYSVSREKKERFSLILESASTNQTSMYLCASSSATSGTYEQYFGPGTRLTVT.

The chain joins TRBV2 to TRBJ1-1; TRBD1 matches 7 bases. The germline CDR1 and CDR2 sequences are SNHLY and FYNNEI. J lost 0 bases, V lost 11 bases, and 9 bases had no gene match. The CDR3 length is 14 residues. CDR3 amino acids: CAQHKGAMNTEAFF. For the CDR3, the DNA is TGTGCCCAGCATAAGGGGGCCATGAACACTGAAGCTTTCTTT.

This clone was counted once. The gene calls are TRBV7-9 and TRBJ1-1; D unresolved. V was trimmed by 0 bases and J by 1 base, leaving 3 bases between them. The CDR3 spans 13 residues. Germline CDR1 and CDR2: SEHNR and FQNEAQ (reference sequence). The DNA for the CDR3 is TGTGCCAGCAGCTTAGCGACGAACACTGAAGCTTTCTTT. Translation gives CASSLATNTEAFF.

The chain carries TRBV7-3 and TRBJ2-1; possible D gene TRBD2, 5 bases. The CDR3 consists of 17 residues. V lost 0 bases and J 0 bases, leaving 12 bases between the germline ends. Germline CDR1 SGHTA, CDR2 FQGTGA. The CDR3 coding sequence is TGTGCCAGCAGCTTAACGTGGCCGGGGAACTCCTACAATGAGCAGTTCTTC. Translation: CASSLTWPGNSYNEQFF.

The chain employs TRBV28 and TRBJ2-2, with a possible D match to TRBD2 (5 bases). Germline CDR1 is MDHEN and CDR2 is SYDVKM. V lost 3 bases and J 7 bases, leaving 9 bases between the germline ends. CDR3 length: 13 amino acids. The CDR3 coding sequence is TGTGCCAGCAGTTTCCGGGGTGGCGGGGAGCTGTTTTTT. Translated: CASSFRGGGELFF.

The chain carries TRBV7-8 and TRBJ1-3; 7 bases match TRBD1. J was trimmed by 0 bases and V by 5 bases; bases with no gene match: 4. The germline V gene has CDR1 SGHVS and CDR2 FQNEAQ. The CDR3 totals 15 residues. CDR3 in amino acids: CASSPRTGSGNTIYF. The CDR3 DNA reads TGTGCCAGCAGCCCCCGGACAGGCTCTGGAAACACCATATATTTT.

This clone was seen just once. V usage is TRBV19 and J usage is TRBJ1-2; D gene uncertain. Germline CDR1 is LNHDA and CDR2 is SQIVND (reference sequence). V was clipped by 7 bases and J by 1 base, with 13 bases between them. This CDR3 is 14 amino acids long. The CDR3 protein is CASKDGENNYGYTF. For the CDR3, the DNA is TGTGCCAGTAAGGACGGAGAAAATAACTATGGCTACACCTTC.

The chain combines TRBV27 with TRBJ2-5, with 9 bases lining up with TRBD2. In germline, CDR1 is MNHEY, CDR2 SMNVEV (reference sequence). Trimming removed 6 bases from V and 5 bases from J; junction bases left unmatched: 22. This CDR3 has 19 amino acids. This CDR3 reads CASSPVVSGSLWRLETQYF. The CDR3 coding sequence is TGTGCCAGCAGCCCGGTAGTTAGCGGGAGTCTTTGGAGGCTGGAGACCCAGTACTTC.

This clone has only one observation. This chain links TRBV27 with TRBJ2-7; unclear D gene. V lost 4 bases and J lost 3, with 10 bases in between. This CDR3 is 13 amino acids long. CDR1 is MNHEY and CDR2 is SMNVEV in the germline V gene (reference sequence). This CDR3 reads CASSWPGSYEQYF. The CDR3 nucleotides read TGTGCCAGCAGTTGGCCCGGTAGCTACGAGCAGTACTTC.

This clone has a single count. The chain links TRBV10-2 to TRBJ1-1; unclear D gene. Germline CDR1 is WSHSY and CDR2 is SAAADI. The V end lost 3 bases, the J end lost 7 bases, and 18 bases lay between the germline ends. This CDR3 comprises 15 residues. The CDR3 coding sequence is TGCGCCAGCAGTGATAACGGGAAATGGTCGGGTGAAGCTTTCTTT. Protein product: CASSDNGKWSGEAFF.

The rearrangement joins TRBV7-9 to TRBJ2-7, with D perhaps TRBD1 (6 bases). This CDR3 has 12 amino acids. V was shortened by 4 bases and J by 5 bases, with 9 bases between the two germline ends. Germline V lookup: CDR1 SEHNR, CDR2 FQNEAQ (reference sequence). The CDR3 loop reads CASSSKGDEQYF. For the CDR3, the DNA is TGTGCCAGCAGCTCAAAGGGGGACGAGCAGTACTTC.

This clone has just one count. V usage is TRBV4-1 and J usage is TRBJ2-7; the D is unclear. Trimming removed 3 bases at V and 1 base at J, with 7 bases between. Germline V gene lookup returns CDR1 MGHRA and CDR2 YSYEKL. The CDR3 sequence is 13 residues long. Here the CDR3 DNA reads TGCGCCAGCAGCCAGACAAGTTCCTACGAGCAGTACTTC. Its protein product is CASSQTSSYEQYF.

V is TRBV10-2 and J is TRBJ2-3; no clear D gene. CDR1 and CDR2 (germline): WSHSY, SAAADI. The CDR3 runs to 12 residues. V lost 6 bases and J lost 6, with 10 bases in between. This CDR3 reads CASSFDRDTQYF. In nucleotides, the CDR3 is TGCGCCAGCAGCTTTGACCGGGATACGCAGTATTTT.

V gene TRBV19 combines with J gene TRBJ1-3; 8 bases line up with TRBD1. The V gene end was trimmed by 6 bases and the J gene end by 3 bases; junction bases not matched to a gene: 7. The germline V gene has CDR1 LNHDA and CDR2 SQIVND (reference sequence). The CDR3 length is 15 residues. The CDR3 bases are TGTGCCAGTAGGGGCAGGGGGCGTTATGGAAACACCATATATTTT. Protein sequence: CASRGRGRYGNTIYF.

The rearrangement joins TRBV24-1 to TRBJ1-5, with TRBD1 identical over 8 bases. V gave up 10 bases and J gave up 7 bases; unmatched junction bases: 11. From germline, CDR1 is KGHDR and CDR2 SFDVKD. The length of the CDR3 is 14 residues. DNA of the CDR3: TGTGCCACAAACGCCTCAGGGGGCTTCCAGCCCCAGCATTTT. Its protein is CATNASGGFQPQHF.

CDR3 loop: CASSIGTGTMVTF. The CDR3 DNA sequence: TGTGCCAGTAGTATAGGGACAGGGACTATGGTGACCTTC. This chain links TRBV19 with TRBJ1-2; 8 positions agree with TRBD1. The CDR3 loop spans 13 amino acids. CDR1 and CDR2 (germline): LNHDA, SQIVND (reference sequence). The ends lost 1 base at V and 14 bases at J; junction bases unmatched: 9.

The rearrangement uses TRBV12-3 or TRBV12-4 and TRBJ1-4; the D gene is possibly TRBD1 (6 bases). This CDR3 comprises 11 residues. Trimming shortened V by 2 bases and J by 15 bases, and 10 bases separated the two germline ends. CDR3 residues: CASSLRTDMFF. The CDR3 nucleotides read TGTGCCAGCAGTTTACGGACAGATATGTTTTTT.

For the CDR3, the DNA is TGTGCCAGCAGCTTCCGTTATGGAAACACCATATATTTT. Translated, it gives CASSFRYGNTIYF. The chain recombines TRBV13 with TRBJ1-3, with no clear D. Germline CDR1 reads PRHDT; CDR2 reads FYEKMQ (reference sequence). CDR3 length equals 13 residues. Trimming cost V 3 bases and J 3 bases, with 6 bases left between them.

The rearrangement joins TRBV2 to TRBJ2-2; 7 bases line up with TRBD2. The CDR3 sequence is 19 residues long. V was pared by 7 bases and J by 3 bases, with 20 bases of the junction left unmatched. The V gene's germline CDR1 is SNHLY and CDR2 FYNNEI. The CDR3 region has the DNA TGTGCCAGCACCATTGGAACTGGTGGGGGGGACTTTTACACCGGGGAGCTGTTTTTT. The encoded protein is CASTIGTGGGDFYTGELFF. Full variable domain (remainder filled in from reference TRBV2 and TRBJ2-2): EPEVTQTPSHQVTQMGQEVILRCVPISNHLYFYWYRQILGQKVEFLVSFYNNEISEKSEIFDDQFSVERPDGSNFTLKIRSTKLEDSAMYFCASTIGTGGGDFYTGELFFGEGSRLTVL.

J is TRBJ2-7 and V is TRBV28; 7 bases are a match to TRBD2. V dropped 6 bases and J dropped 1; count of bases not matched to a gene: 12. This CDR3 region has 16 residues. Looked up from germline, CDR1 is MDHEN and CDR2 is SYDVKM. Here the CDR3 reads CASRAWVIGGSYEQYF. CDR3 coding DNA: TGTGCCAGCAGGGCTTGGGTTATCGGGGGGTCCTACGAGCAGTACTTC.